Below, 8 T cell receptor beta chains from the same sample are listed, as sequenced in a study of OX40 agonist ivuxolimab in advanced cancers. The repertoire was sequenced with immunoSEQ multiplex PCR; TCRdb's copy has only in-frame clones and lacks some. Of 90,000 to 95,000 clones listed, around 84% were seen once; the top ten hold around 1.1%. The specimen comprised CD4+ or CD8+ T cells sorted from blood, sampled in a trial of the OX40 agonist ivuxolimab. These receptors were obtained from an adult with an advanced solid tumor such as melanoma, head and neck, liver or kidney cancer.

The V and J genes are TRBV2 and TRBJ2-7; tentative D call: TRBD1 (5 bases). Germline CDR1 is SNHLY and CDR2 is FYNNEI. The CDR3 is 13 amino acids. Trimming took 7 bases from V and 1 from J, leaving 11 bases between them. This CDR3 reads CASTLDISYEQYF. CDR3 nucleotides: TGTGCCAGCACCCTGGACATTTCCTACGAGCAGTACTTC.

The chain couples TRBV5-5 to TRBJ2-3, with D unclear. The germline V gene encodes CDR1 SGHKS and CDR2 YYEKEE (reference sequence). The V and J ends lost 5 bases and 2 bases respectively, with 18 bases between them. The CDR3 is 16 amino acids. The CDR3 nucleotides read TGTGCCAGCAGGGATACAGTGACTCGACCCACAGATACGCAGTATTTT. Protein sequence: CASRDTVTRPTDTQYF.

The V gene is TRBV19, the J gene TRBJ1-5, with D possibly matching TRBD1 (6 bases). V was pared by 2 bases and J by 3 bases, with 11 bases between. The CDR3 spans 15 residues. Germline lookup yields CDR1 LNHDA and CDR2 SQIVND (reference sequence). In DNA, the CDR3 is TGTGCCAGTAGTATAAGGACAGCTTACAATCAGCCCCAGCATTTT. Amino acids: CASSIRTAYNQPQHF.

There are a few counts of this clone. V gene TRBV7-2 combines with J gene TRBJ2-4; TRBD2 matches 7 bases. The J segment lost 0 bases and the V segment lost 5 bases, leaving 10 bases of the junction unmatched. CDR1 and CDR2 from the germline V gene are SGHTA and FQGNSA. CDR3 length equals 17 residues. CDR3 region: CASSQGLAALAKNIQYF. The CDR3 DNA sequence: TGTGCCAGCAGCCAAGGCCTAGCGGCTCTAGCCAAAAACATTCAGTACTTC.

The chain is built from TRBV7-3 and TRBJ2-1; possibly TRBD1 for D (5 bases). CDR1 is SGHTA, CDR2 FQGTGA, per germline. V lost 8 bases and J 5 bases, leaving 16 bases between the germline ends. The CDR3 loop spans 14 amino acids. In DNA, the CDR3 is TGTGCCAGCCTTGAGTCAGGGTTACACAATGAGCAGTTCTTC. The encoded protein is CASLESGLHNEQFF.

V is TRBV6-5 and J is TRBJ1-2; D not resolved. The CDR3 is made up of 14 amino acids. V was pared by 6 bases and J by 3 bases, with 14 bases between. Per the germline V gene, CDR1 is MNHEY and CDR2 is SVGAGI. CDR3 sequence (DNA): TGTGCCAGCAGCGCCGCGGGGATAGACTATGGCTACACCTTC. Translation: CASSAAGIDYGYTF.

In nucleotides, the CDR3 is TGTGCCAGTAGCGGGATCGACAGCTCTGGAAACACCATATATTTT. This translates into CASSGIDSSGNTIYF. This chain joins TRBV19 and TRBJ1-3, with a tentative D call TRBD1 (5 bases). The CDR3 contains 15 residues. Per the germline V gene, CDR1 is LNHDA and CDR2 is SQIVND (reference sequence). The ends were cut back, 6 bases at V and 0 bases at J, with 12 bases in the middle.

The V and J genes are TRBV11-1 and TRBJ2-7; 10 bases map to TRBD1. The V and J ends lost 5 bases and 2 bases, in that order; junction bases with no gene match: 9. The CDR3 loop spans 16 amino acids. Germline loops: CDR1 SGHAT, CDR2 FQDESV (reference sequence). The CDR3 loop is CASSKKQGQGTYEQYF. CDR3 DNA sequence: TGTGCCAGCAGCAAAAAGCAGGGACAGGGGACCTACGAGCAGTACTTC.